This T cell receptor beta chain was retrieved from a study of OX40 agonist ivuxolimab in advanced cancers. Turning to the study itself: Earlier anti-PD-1, anti-PD-L1 or anti-CTLA-4 therapy was permitted; roughly 40% had received some. Overall study findings and caveats: Clonal expansion by week 6 occurred in CD4+ and CD8+ blood T cells (at 0.1 to 3.0 mg/kg).

With respect to this clone: Its antigen remains unknown.

The assay was immunoSEQ multiplex PCR, and TCRdb's table has in-frame clones only and misses some. Seen here are some 70,000 clones, more than 85% observed once, and the top ten hold 1% to 1.2%. The CDR3 contains 15 residues. Trimming stripped 7 bases from V and 0 bases from J, with 15 bases between. Looked up from germline, CDR1 is MNHEY and CDR2 is SVGAGI. This chain joins TRBV6-5 and TRBJ1-1; D may be TRBD1 (6 bases). The sequence came from an adult with an advanced solid tumor such as melanoma, head and neck, liver or kidney cancer. The sequencing used CD4+ or CD8+ T cells sorted from blood, collected in a trial of the OX40 agonist ivuxolimab. In DNA form, the CDR3 reads TGTGCCAGCATCCAGGGGCCCCCGATGAACACTGAAGCTTTCTTT. Translating it yields CASIQGPPMNTEAFF.